This T cell receptor (beta chain) is from a study of blood T cell repertoires in COVID-19 (dated by TCRdb to about 2020). As for the study more broadly: Collaborator samples came from the United States, Italy and Spain and covered acute and convalescent phases of COVID-19. Where HLA class I and class II types were available, the types were taken from metadata supplied by the sample provider, not from assay-based typing. Samples were obtained from the ongoing ImmuneRACE study (first 160 participants) and from over a thousand subjects provided by 6 global collaborators. A de-identified subject ID, COVID-19 status, age in years and sex were almost always included in the sample metadata. The repertoires were made available in a free public database intended to serve as a resource for research on the immune response to SARS-CoV-2. The prospective study material was composed of cDNA or gDNA derived from T cells, B-cell-depleted T cells, or PBMCs. Deeply sampled blood TCRbeta repertoires from subjects exposed to, actively infected with, or recovered from COVID-19 were included in the dataset.

Broader findings and caveats from the paper: Clinical and demographic metadata were provided uncurated, with the amount varying by source and participant.

Another Seattle source contributed samples from volunteer blood donors who had recovered from COVID-19. Whole blood was collected in K2EDTA tubes by collaborating institutions according to the institutions' own protocols. Collaborator samples were shipped for TCRbeta analysis as frozen whole blood, isolated PBMCs, or DNA extracted from either sample type. For this clone: Its recognized antigen is unknown. It has no much larger one-base neighbor in the sample; base qualities were not kept.

Reading the germline V gene gives CDR1 SGHTA and CDR2 FQGNSA. V is clipped by 3 bases and J by 2 bases, and the sequence between their germline boundaries is 5 bases long. Spanning cysteine to phenylalanine, the CDR3 consists of 13 amino acids. The kept DNA is CDR3 alone, 39 bases in frame from the first base. TCRbeta CDR3 regions were amplified from genomic DNA using the immunoSEQ Assay, a bias-controlled multiplex PCR. The authors' pipeline ran thus. The number of nucleated cells in each sample was estimated from the amplification of reference gene primers within the assay. Sequence reads were collapsed and filtered to measure the absolute abundance of every unique TCRbeta CDR3 rearrangement. For each sample, productive Simpson clonality was calculated by taking the square root of Simpson's diversity index across productive rearrangements. In TCRdb, the immuneACCESS table is reduced to in-frame sequences with V and J assigned. These tables do not hold every clone; where another copy was compared, an unresolved V gene accounts for under half, and the others remain unexplained. V, J and clone size were drawn from that table, and D and trimming were deduced from the DNA. The sample has around 260,000 clones on record, around nine tenths of them singletons. Roughly 0.96% of the sample lies in the top ten.

The chain is made from TRBV7-2 and TRBJ2-1, with the D gene call left open. The clonotype originates from a woman aged 35 to 49 who had recovered from COVID-19. The specimen sequenced was peripheral blood. The CDR3 has the sequence CASSFFTYNEQFF. The nucleotide sequence is TGTGCCAGCAGCTTTTTCACCTACAATGAGCAGTTCTTC.